This TCR beta chain was recovered during a study of cytomegalovirus exposure and HLA in healthy donors. Study-level points and caveats: Rates of TCR association differed by HLA locus in a later analysis, with DRB1 highest and HLA-C lowest.

13 Jbeta primers and 60 Vbeta primers were used for the PCR. Sequencing was performed with immunoSEQ multiplex PCR; in TCRdb, only in-frame clones are kept and a portion is missing. This sample has tens of thousands of clones; around two fifths occur once, and the top ten carry under 2%. Looked up from germline, CDR1 is MNHEY and CDR2 is SMNVEV (reference sequence). V lost 6 bases to trimming and J lost 5 bases, with 17 bases between them. The CDR3 loop spans 16 amino acids. As regards this clone: Its antigen is still unknown.

The sample comprised PBMCs. The clonotype originates from a woman in her 50s in good health and CMV-seronegative. The chain joins TRBV27 to TRBJ1-6; TRBD1 is a possible D gene (5 bases). CDR3 amino acids: CASRISWGGNNSPLHF. The DNA for the CDR3 is TGTGCCAGCAGGATCTCGTGGGGGGGGAATAATTCACCCCTCCACTTT.